The TCR beta chain under discussion was sequenced for a study of radiation and T cells in renal cell carcinoma. Time point denoted: blood 2 weeks post-SBRT. Treatment reported: 15 Gy SBRT to primary tumor, nephrectomy 4 weeks later. This clone was recorded a few times. The CDR3 sequence is 15 residues long. The junction had 5 bases not matched to a gene; V was cut back by 8 bases and J by 0 bases. The germline V gene encodes CDR1 MRHNA and CDR2 SNTAGT. Only in-frame clones appear in the TCRdb table, and some are missing; sequencing was by immunoSEQ multiplex PCR. The table records around 60,000 clones, just over 75% of them present only once.

The chain is built from TRBV6-4 and TRBJ2-2; 8 positions agree with TRBD1. This sequence originates from a man between 60 and 70 years old with renal cell carcinoma. The source was blood, collected from a patient whose treatment included radiotherapy and nephrectomy. CDR3 region: CASSWTGPNTGELFF. In DNA, the CDR3 is TGTGCCAGCTCTTGGACAGGGCCGAACACCGGGGAGCTGTTTTTT.